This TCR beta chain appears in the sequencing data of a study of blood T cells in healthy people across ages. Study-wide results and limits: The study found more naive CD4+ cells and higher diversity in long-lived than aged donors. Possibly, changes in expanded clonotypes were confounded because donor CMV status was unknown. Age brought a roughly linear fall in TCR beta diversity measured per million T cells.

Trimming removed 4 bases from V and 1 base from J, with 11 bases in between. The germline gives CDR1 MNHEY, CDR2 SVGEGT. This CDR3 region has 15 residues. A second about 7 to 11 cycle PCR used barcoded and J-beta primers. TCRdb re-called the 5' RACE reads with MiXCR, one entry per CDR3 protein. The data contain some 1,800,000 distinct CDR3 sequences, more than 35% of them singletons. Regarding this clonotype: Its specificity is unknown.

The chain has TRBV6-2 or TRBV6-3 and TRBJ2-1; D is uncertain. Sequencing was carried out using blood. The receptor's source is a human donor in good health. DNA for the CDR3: TGTGCCAGCAGTTCCCTAGTTCGATCCTACAATGAGCAGTTCTTC. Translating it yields CASSSLVRSYNEQFF.